The T cell receptor beta chain described here comes from a study of T-cell reconstitution after alpha-beta-depleted transplantation in children (dated by TCRdb to the mid-2010s). About the study as a whole: Using TCR repertoire profiling, the study followed T-cell immune reconstitution in a quantitative way in children after TCRalphabeta/CD19-depleted allogeneic hematopoietic cell transplantation.

The treatment or condition label here, explained by the study, means: allogeneic hematopoietic cell transplantation with graft depleted of TCRalphabeta T cells and CD19 B cells. TCRalphabeta/CD19-depleted allogeneic hematopoietic cell grafts were given to the transplant recipients, all of whom were children. The library was made by PCR. The instrument was an Illumina HiSeq 2500. TCR libraries were prepared with molecular barcoding, using unique molecular identifiers to normalize TCRbeta repertoire quantification. TCRdb's own reprocessing of the public reads used fastp at Q25 and MiXCR and kept productive beta chains. Rows matching on CDR3 protein sequence are summarized as one entry with the most common DNA and genes. Recorded for this sample are some 450,000 distinct CDR3 sequences; over 40% of them occurred a single time. Clones ranked in the top ten supply 27% of the sample. Worth noting for this clonotype: No antigen is known for it. Per-nucleotide qualities are absent, and no much larger clonotype sits a single base away.

The V end loses 3 bases and the J end loses 6 bases, and a stretch of 14 bases separates them. From the germline V gene, CDR1 is SGHRS and CDR2 is YFSETQ. There are 14 amino acids in the CDR3, from cysteine to phenylalanine inclusive. The sequence is cut down to CDR3 DNA, 42 bases in frame from base 1. On the study overall, not on this receptor specifically: The apparently early alphabetaT-cell count recovery about two months after transplant was reportedly dependent on only several hundred rapidly expanded clones derived from non-depleted graft cells. In some patients, high TCRbeta diversity at day 60 was attributed to recipient T cells and intrathymic progenitors that had survived conditioning. Over subsequent months, a decline in hyperexpanded clone frequencies was noted, and after one year, T-cell counts and TCRbeta diversity were mostly ascribed to newly produced T cells.

The TCR sequence derives from a girl aged 2 to 9 with aplastic anemia, due to receive a stem cell transplant. The chain uses TRBV5-1 and TRBJ2-3, and perhaps TRBD2 as D gene, on 5 matching bases. The sequencing used PBMCs, collected before TCRalphabeta/CD19-depleted stem cell transplant. The CDR3 region: CASSSWESSDTQYF. The DNA sequence is TGCGCCAGCAGCTCATGGGAGTCATCGGATACGCAGTATTTT.